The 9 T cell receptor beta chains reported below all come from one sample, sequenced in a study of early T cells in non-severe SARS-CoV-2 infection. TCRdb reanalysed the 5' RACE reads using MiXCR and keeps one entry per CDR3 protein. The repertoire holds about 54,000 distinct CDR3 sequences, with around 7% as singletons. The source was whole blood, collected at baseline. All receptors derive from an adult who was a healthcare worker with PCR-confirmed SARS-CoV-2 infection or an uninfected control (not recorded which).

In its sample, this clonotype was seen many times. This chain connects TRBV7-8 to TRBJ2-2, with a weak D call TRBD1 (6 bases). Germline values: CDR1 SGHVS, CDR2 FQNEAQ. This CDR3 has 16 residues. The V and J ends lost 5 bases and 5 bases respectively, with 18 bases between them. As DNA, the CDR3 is TGTGCCAGCAGCAGTTACAGGGCTAAGAAGACCGGGGAGCTGTTTTTT. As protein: CASSSYRAKKTGELFF.

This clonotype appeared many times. The CDR3 sequence is CASSPRDRGRDEQYF. The DNA for the CDR3 is TGTGCCAGCTCACCGCGGGACAGGGGGCGCGACGAGCAGTACTTC. The chain is built from TRBV18 and TRBJ2-7, with 12 bases lining up with TRBD1. The CDR3 sequence is 15 residues long. The germline gives CDR1 KGHSH, CDR2 LQKENI. The ends lost 3 bases at V and 5 bases at J; junction bases unmatched: 5.

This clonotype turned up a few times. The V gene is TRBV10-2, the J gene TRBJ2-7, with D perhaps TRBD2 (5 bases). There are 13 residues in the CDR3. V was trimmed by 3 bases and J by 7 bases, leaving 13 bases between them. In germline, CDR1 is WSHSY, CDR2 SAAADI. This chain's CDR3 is CASSEVKQREQYF. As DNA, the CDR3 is TGCGCCAGCAGTGAAGTTAAACAGCGGGAGCAGTACTTC.

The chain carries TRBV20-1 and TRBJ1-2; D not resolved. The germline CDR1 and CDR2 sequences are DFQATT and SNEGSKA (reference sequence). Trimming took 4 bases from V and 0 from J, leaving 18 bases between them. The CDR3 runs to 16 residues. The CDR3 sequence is CSATEPPLEPNYGYTF. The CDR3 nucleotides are TGCAGTGCTACGGAACCCCCTTTGGAACCTAACTATGGCTACACCTTC.

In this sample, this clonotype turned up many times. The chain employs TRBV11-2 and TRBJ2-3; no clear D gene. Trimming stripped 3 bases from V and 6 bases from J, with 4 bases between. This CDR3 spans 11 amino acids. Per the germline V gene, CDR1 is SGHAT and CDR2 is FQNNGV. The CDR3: CASSFLDTQYF. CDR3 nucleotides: TGTGCCAGCAGCTTCTTGGATACGCAGTATTTT. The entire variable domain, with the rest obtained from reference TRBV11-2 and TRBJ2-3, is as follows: EAGVAQSPRYKIIEKRQSVAFWCNPISGHATLYWYQQILGQGPKLLIQFQNNGVVDDSQLPKDRFSAERLKGVDSTLKIQPAKLEDSAVYLCASSFLDTQYFGPGTRLTVL.

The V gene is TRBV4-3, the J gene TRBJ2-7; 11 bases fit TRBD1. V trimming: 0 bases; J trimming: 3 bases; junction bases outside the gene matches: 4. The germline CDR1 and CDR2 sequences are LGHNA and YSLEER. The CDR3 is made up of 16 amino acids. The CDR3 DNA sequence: TGCGCCAGCAGCCAAGATGTTGGGACAGGGGGCTACGAGCAGTACTTC. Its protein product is CASSQDVGTGGYEQYF.

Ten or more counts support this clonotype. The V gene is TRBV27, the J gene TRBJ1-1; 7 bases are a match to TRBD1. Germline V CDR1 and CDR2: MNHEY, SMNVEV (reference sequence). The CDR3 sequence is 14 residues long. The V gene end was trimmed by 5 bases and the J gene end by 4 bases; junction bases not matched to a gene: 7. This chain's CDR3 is CASSPKQGSTEAFF. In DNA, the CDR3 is TGTGCCAGCAGTCCAAAACAGGGGTCCACTGAAGCTTTCTTT.

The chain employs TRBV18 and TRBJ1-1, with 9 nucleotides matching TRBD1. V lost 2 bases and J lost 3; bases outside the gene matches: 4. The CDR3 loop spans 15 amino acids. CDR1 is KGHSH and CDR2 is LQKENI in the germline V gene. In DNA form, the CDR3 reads TGTGCCAGCTCACCATGGACAGGGGACTACACTGAAGCTTTCTTT. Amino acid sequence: CASSPWTGDYTEAFF.

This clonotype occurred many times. CDR3 sequence reads: CASSPNALSTDTQYF. DNA for the CDR3: TGTGCCAGCTCACCGAATGCACTTAGCACAGATACGCAGTATTTT. This chain links TRBV18 with TRBJ2-3; D remains unclear. Trimming removed 3 bases from V and 0 bases from J, with 10 bases in between. The CDR3 is made up of 15 amino acids. From germline, CDR1 is KGHSH and CDR2 LQKENI.